The rows below give T cell receptor beta chains drawn from one sample of a study of shared T cell receptors in the human thymus. The table came from immunoSEQ multiplex PCR; TCRdb's copy has only in-frame clones and leaves some out. The data contain approximately 660,000 clones, approximately 87% of them singletons. This same sample was also part of a study on human thymus T cells.

The sequenced sample was thymocytes. Receptors were obtained from a boy younger than two with a congenital heart defect. Both conserved end residues are trimmed from each CDR3. Rows give clone size only sometimes, using once, few, many, or a class for an expanded clone.

clone size | V gene | CDR3 protein
. | TRBV5-6 | ASSLEGAGSYEQY
. | TRBV4-2 | ASSQVRGGGNTIY
. | TRBV4-1 | ASSRTSGRTYEQY
few | TRBV6-5 | ASSQSSEAGVEF
. | TRBV28 | ASRVQGAADTGELF
. | TRBV4-3 | ASSQAPGTRLNEQY
. | TRBV4-1 | ASSLPGLAGEWGGTGELF
. | TRBV2 | ASSGGQGSYGYT
. | TRBV10-1 | ASSESGPGGNQPQH
few | TRBV27 | ARKTSGRGYNEQF
. | TRBV7-9 | ASSLRTSPFQETQY
. | TRBV4-1 | ASSLGLAYEQY
. | TRBV27 | ASSPEGGGENTGELF
. | TRBV28 | ASSEDGGEGYEQY
. | TRBV2 | ASSEAVEREGLLSTDTQY
. | TRBV29-1 | SVYPDPARGANVLT
. | TRBV7-2 | ASSSGGVGETQY
. | TRBV6-1 | ASSEASSAGERYEQY
. | TRBV19 | ASSMRGALNTEAF
. | TRBV5-1 | ASSLRLAGVEDTQY
. | TRBV27 | ASSFYVAVSYEQY
. | TRBV5-8 | ASSLVEERPPSYEQY
. | TRBV4-3 | ASSHVWKADRQVSYEQY
. | TRBV7-3 | ASTPHVLAATDTQY
once | TRBV9 | ASSALAPYEQY
. | TRBV28 | ASRGHRGTGEQY
. | TRBV6-1 | ASSEPSGRAFRYNEQF
. | TRBV10-3 | AISAGTDSYNEQF
. | TRBV6-1 | ATQWGGSGEQY